The entry below gives a single TCR beta chain sequence along with its context. TCRdb ran MiXCR on the 5' RACE reads and lists one entry per CDR3 protein. The sample holds hundreds of thousands of distinct CDR3 sequences, approximately 22% seen once. The V end lost 4 bases, the J end lost 2 bases, and 10 bases lay between the germline ends. Germline V gives CDR1 SQVTM, CDR2 ANQGSEA. The CDR3 contains 13 residues. This sample was included in a study of CD8 T cells in ankylosing spondylitis. J is TRBJ2-3 and V is TRBV29-1; maybe TRBD2 (6 bases). The clonotype originates from a male donor with ankylosing spondylitis or in good health (not recorded which). The sequencing input was blood, either unsorted or a sorted T cell fraction (not recorded which). CDR3 coding DNA: TGCAGCGTTGCCCGGGAGAACACAGATACGCAGTATTTT. It specifies CSVARENTDTQYF.